The TCR beta chain under discussion was sequenced for a study of blood T cells in healthy people across ages. Germline CDR1 is SEHNR and CDR2 is FQNEAQ (reference sequence). The CDR3 covers 13 residues. V lost 4 bases to trimming and J lost 10 bases, with 15 bases between them. In this sample, this clonotype turned up many times. It was with a sample-barcoded 5' primer and a J-beta primer mix that a second PCR of about 7 to 12 cycles was run. Via MiXCR, TCRdb re-called the 5' RACE reads, giving one row per CDR3 protein. The sample has about 780,000 distinct CDR3 sequences, around half seen once; the top ten hold around 18%.

The chain has TRBV7-9 and TRBJ2-3; D gene uncertain. Sequences were obtained from blood. The source is an elderly man in good health. The chain's CDR3 is CASSSSLLVPQYF. The CDR3, as DNA: TGTGCCAGCAGCTCCTCCCTTTTGGTCCCGCAGTATTTT.